The sequence of this T cell receptor (beta chain) was determined in a study of shared T cell receptors in the human thymus. Assay: immunoSEQ multiplex PCR; the TCRdb copy retains only in-frame clones and omits some. The sample lists fewer than 700,000 clones, 88% occurring once. The germline V gene encodes CDR1 MNHEY and CDR2 SVGAGI. The CDR3 extends over 15 amino acids. V gave up 6 bases and J gave up 2 bases, with 14 bases separating them. This sample also belongs to another study, concerning human thymus T cells. As that report states: The thymus tissue came from resections taken during corrective heart surgery. Thymic and blood repertoires appeared to carry a bias in their V and J gene usage. Thymic repertoires overlap heavily among unrelated individuals, related research has reported.

This chain uses TRBV6-5 with TRBJ1-5, with D possibly TRBD1 on 6 matching bases. The specimen was thymocytes. The origin of this receptor is a boy in the first two years of life with a congenital heart defect. CDR3 amino acids: CASRRTAGGNQPQHF. CDR3 in DNA: TGTGCCAGCAGGAGGACAGCTGGAGGCAATCAGCCCCAGCATTTT.